The 4 T cell receptor beta chains below come from one sample, sequenced in a study of technical replicates of blood from a handful of donors. Only in-frame clones appear in the TCRdb table, and some are missing; sequencing was by immunoSEQ multiplex PCR. The data contain fewer than 12,000 clones, approximately 94% of them singletons. The material sequenced was PBMCs. Every receptor here comes from a human donor in good health.

In its sample, this clone was seen a few times. This chain uses TRBV7-7 with TRBJ2-2; D might be TRBD2 (6 bases). Germline CDR1 is SSHAT and CDR2 is FNYEAQ (reference sequence). V lost 5 bases, J lost 0 bases, and 7 bases lay in between. The CDR3 sequence is 14 residues long. The CDR3, as DNA: TGTGCCAGCAGCCAGCGGGCGAACACCGGGGAGCTGTTTTTT. Its translation is CASSQRANTGELFF.

CDR3 DNA sequence: TGTGCCAGCAGTTACTCGTTGACTTCCTACGAGCAGTACTTC. This gives the protein CASSYSLTSYEQYF. The chain has TRBV6-5 and TRBJ2-7; D is undetermined. The germline CDR1 and CDR2 sequences are MNHEY and SVGAGI. The CDR3 is 14 residues long. V lost 0 bases, J lost 1 base, and 7 bases lay in between.

The chain uses TRBV11-2 and TRBJ1-5; no firm D call. Germline V CDR1 and CDR2: SGHAT, FQNNGV. The V gene lost 1 base and the J gene lost 4 bases, with 8 bases spanning the gap. The CDR3 totals 14 residues. CDR3 in DNA: TGTGCCAGCAGCTTAGTAGCTGGTAATCAGCCCCAGCATTTT. It codes for CASSLVAGNQPQHF.

This chain uses TRBV28 with TRBJ2-7, with D hard to call. Per the germline V gene, CDR1 is MDHEN and CDR2 is SYDVKM. The CDR3 covers 14 residues. Deletions cut 7 bases from V and 4 bases from J, with 17 bases between. CDR3: CASNVPGVRYEQYF. CDR3 DNA sequence: TGTGCCAGCAATGTCCCTGGAGTTCGGTACGAGCAGTACTTC. Based on the CDR3 plus reference TRBV28 and TRBJ2-7, the full variable domain is DVKVTQSSRYLVKRTGEKVFLECVQDMDHENMFWYRQDPGLGLRLIYFSYDVKMKEKGDIPEGYSVSREKKERFSLILESASTNQTSMYLCASNVPGVRYEQYFGPGTRLTVT.